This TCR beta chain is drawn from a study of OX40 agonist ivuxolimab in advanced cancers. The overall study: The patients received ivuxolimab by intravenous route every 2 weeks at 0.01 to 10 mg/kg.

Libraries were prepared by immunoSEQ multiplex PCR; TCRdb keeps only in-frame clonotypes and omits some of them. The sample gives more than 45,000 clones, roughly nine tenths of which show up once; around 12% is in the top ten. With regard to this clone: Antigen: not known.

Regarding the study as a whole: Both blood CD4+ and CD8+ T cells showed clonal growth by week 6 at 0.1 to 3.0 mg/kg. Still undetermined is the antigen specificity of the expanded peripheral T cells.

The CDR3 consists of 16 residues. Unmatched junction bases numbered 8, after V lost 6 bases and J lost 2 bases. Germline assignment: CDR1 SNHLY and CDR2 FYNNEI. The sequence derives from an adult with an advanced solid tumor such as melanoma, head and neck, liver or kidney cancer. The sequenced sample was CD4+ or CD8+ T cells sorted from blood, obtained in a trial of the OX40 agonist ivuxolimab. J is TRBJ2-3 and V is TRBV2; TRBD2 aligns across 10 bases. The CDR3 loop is CASSPLAGENTDTQYF. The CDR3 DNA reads TGTGCCAGCAGCCCTCTAGCGGGGGAAAACACAGATACGCAGTATTTT. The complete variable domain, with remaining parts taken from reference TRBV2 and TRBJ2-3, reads EPEVTQTPSHQVTQMGQEVILRCVPISNHLYFYWYRQILGQKVEFLVSFYNNEISEKSEIFDDQFSVERPDGSNFTLKIRSTKLEDSAMYFCASSPLAGENTDTQYFGPGTRLTVL.